A single sample is the source of the 4 T cell receptor beta chains below, sequenced in a study of OX40 agonist ivuxolimab in advanced cancers. Profiling relied on immunoSEQ multiplex PCR, and the TCRdb table lists in-frame clones only, not all of them. The data show about 83,000 clones, with approximately 84% seen just once and about 7% held by the top ten. The sequences come from CD4+ or CD8+ T cells sorted from blood, collected in a trial of the OX40 agonist ivuxolimab. Every receptor here comes from an adult with an advanced solid tumor such as melanoma, head and neck, liver or kidney cancer.

The genes are TRBV18 and TRBJ2-7; 8 nucleotides line up with TRBD2. Losses at the gene ends were 5 bases for V and 2 bases for J; bases not matched to a gene: 8. This CDR3 comprises 15 residues. The germline CDR1 and CDR2 sequences are KGHSH and LQKENI. Written as DNA, the CDR3 is TGTGCCAGCTCAGGCTCCTCGGGGGGGCCCTACGAGCAGTACTTC. It translates to CASSGSSGGPYEQYF. The full variable domain, its missing parts supplied by reference TRBV18 and TRBJ2-7, is NAGVMQNPRHLVRRRGQEARLRCSPMKGHSHVYWYRQLPEEGLKFMVYLQKENIIDESGMPKERFSAEFPKEGPSILRIQQVVRGDSAAYFCASSGSSGGPYEQYFGPGTRLTVT.

The chain carries TRBV7-2 and TRBJ2-7; TRBD1 matches 7 bases. The CDR3 has 15 amino acids. CDR1 is SGHTA, CDR2 FQGNSA, per germline. V shed 4 bases, J shed 0 bases, and the junction held 6 bases outside the gene matches. As DNA, the CDR3 is TGTGCCAGCAGCTATCCGACAGGGAACTCCTACGAGCAGTACTTC. This translates into CASSYPTGNSYEQYF.

The V gene is TRBV6-1, the J gene TRBJ2-7; the match to TRBD1 covers 7 bases. The CDR3 extends over 14 amino acids. Germline lookup yields CDR1 MNHNS and CDR2 SASEGT. Germline trimming cut 5 bases from V and 0 bases from J; bases unmatched to any gene: 4. The CDR3 DNA follows: TGTGCCAGCAGTCCCCGGACAGGCTCCTACGAGCAGTACTTC. Encoded protein: CASSPRTGSYEQYF.

The chain joins TRBV6-1 to TRBJ1-2; a possible D gene is TRBD1 (6 bases). This CDR3 has 15 residues. V was cut by 6 bases and J by 3 bases, with 17 bases left in between. CDR1 is MNHNS, CDR2 SASEGT, per germline. This chain's CDR3 is CASSLDWTVDYGYTF. DNA of the CDR3: TGTGCCAGCAGCCTTGATTGGACAGTGGACTATGGCTACACCTTC.